The 30 T cell receptor beta chains reported below all come from one sample, sequenced in a study of blood T cell repertoires in COVID-19. Clones were read by immunoSEQ multiplex PCR, and TCRdb kept only the in-frame ones, dropping some. The sample gives around 260,000 clones, around 85% of which show up once; roughly 4.3% is in the top ten. Sequencing was performed on PBMCs or T cells enriched from blood (not recorded which). The receptors here all came from a woman aged 25 to 39 who had recovered from COVID-19.

The CDR3 DNA is TGTGCCAGCAGAGAGGGAGGGGTCCATGGCTACACCTTC. Protein product: CASREGGVHGYTF. The chain has TRBV6-5 and TRBJ1-2, with D possibly matching TRBD1 (5 bases). Germline loops: CDR1 MNHEY, CDR2 SVGAGI. Deletions cut 6 bases from V and 6 bases from J, with 14 bases between. The CDR3 has 13 amino acids.

The rearrangement links TRBV27 to TRBJ1-6; 8 bases map to TRBD1. The V segment lost 5 bases and the J segment 7 bases; nucleotides outside the gene matches: 7. The CDR3 loop spans 15 amino acids. The germline V gene has CDR1 MNHEY and CDR2 SMNVEV (reference sequence). The CDR3 sequence: CASSKGQDRNSPLHF. The CDR3 bases are TGTGCCAGCAGTAAGGGACAGGATAGGAATTCACCCCTCCACTTT.

The chain joins TRBV29-1 to TRBJ2-7; 11 bases match TRBD1. CDR3 length: 14 amino acids. Per germline, CDR1 SQVTM and CDR2 ANQGSEA. The junction had 7 bases not matched to a gene; V was cut back by 6 bases and J by 3 bases. The chain's CDR3 is CSVRSGTGGYEQYF. In nucleotides, the CDR3 is TGCAGCGTCAGGTCCGGGACAGGGGGCTACGAGCAGTACTTC.

This clone was seen only a few times. The chain is built from TRBV27 and TRBJ1-1, with TRBD1 identical over 7 bases. Looked up from germline, CDR1 is MNHEY and CDR2 is SMNVEV (reference sequence). V gave up 3 bases and J gave up 4 bases; unmatched junction bases: 14. There are 17 residues in the CDR3. CDR3 sequence: CASSLLNRGPMGTEAFF. The CDR3, as DNA: TGTGCCAGCAGTTTGCTCAACAGGGGCCCCATGGGCACTGAAGCTTTCTTT.

J is TRBJ1-1 and V is TRBV28, with D perhaps matching TRBD1 (6 bases). The CDR3 is 14 residues long. V lost 3 bases, J lost 5 bases, and 13 bases lay in between. Germline V gene data show CDR1 as MDHEN and CDR2 as SYDVKM. The CDR3 sequence: CASSFSGVNTEAFF. CDR3 nucleotide sequence: TGTGCCAGCAGTTTCTCAGGGGTAAATACTGAAGCTTTCTTT. Full variable domain (rest looked up from reference TRBV28 and TRBJ1-1): DVKVTQSSRYLVKRTGEKVFLECVQDMDHENMFWYRQDPGLGLRLIYFSYDVKMKEKGDIPEGYSVSREKKERFSLILESASTNQTSMYLCASSFSGVNTEAFFGQGTRLTVV.

CDR3 in DNA: TGTGCCACCAGCAGACCTATAGCGGGGAAAACCTACAATGAGCAGTTCTTC. Protein product: CATSRPIAGKTYNEQFF. The chain uses TRBV15 and TRBJ2-1; 8 nucleotides match TRBD2. Looked up from germline, CDR1 is LNHNV and CDR2 is YYDKDF (reference sequence). This CDR3 has 17 residues. V gave up 2 bases and J gave up 2 bases; unmatched junction bases: 8.

The rearrangement links TRBV11-2 to TRBJ1-5, with a tentative D call TRBD1 (6 bases). Trimming took 5 bases from V and 3 from J, leaving 11 bases between them. CDR1 is SGHAT and CDR2 is FQNNGV in the germline V gene. The CDR3 is 14 amino acids. CDR3: CASSPQGTNQPQHF. CDR3 DNA: TGTGCCAGCAGCCCACAGGGTACCAATCAGCCCCAGCATTTT.

The chain combines TRBV10-1 with TRBJ1-3; unclear D gene. Looked up from germline, CDR1 is WNHNN and CDR2 is SYGVQD (reference sequence). There are 15 residues in the CDR3. Trimming shortened V by 3 bases and J by 0 bases, and 9 bases separated the two germline ends. The CDR3 DNA is TGCGCCAGCAGTGAATCTAGGATCTCTGGAAACACCATATATTTT. Translation: CASSESRISGNTIYF.

This clone was found once. The genes are TRBV27 and TRBJ2-5; 8 bases line up with TRBD1. V shed 5 bases, J shed 7 bases, and the junction held 18 bases outside the gene matches. Germline V gene lookup returns CDR1 MNHEY and CDR2 SMNVEV (reference sequence). The CDR3 is 17 residues long. Here the CDR3 DNA reads TGTGCCAGCAGTCGACTGGGACAGGAAGCAGTTGTGGGGACCCAGTACTTC. Protein sequence: CASSRLGQEAVVGTQYF.

This chain joins TRBV27 and TRBJ2-1, with a possible D match to TRBD2 (7 bases). The CDR3 contains 14 residues. Trimming left V 4 bases short and J 7 bases short, with 14 bases between. From germline, CDR1 is MNHEY and CDR2 SMNVEV (reference sequence). The CDR3 DNA follows: TGTGCCAGCAGTTGGGGGAGGGGGAGAAATGAGCAGTTCTTC. This codes for CASSWGRGRNEQFF.

This clone was counted once. V usage is TRBV18 and J usage is TRBJ1-6; D possibly corresponds to TRBD1 (6 bases). CDR1 and CDR2 (germline): KGHSH, LQKENI. V lost 3 bases and J 8 bases, leaving 14 bases between the germline ends. The CDR3 length is 15 residues. CDR3 coding DNA: TGTGCCAGCTCACCCCTTGGGGGGGCTGATTCACCCCTCCACTTT. The encoded protein is CASSPLGGADSPLHF.

The V gene is TRBV9, the J gene TRBJ1-2; D gene unclear. The V gene's germline CDR1 is SGDLS and CDR2 YYNGEE. Between the trimmed V and J ends, which lost 0 bases and 4 bases, there was a span of 10 bases. This CDR3 region has 14 residues. For the CDR3, the DNA is TGTGCCAGCAGCGTAGACCACAGTCCCTATGGCTACACCTTC. Translation gives CASSVDHSPYGYTF.

In regard to this clone: A clone one base away is much larger, so this may be a read error. Other DNA sequences in the same sample also yield this CDR3. The chain uses TRBV4-1 and TRBJ1-1; TRBD1 aligns across 11 bases. Germline V gives CDR1 MGHRA, CDR2 YSYEKL. The CDR3 covers 15 residues. Losses at the gene ends were 6 bases for V and 4 bases for J; bases not matched to a gene: 7. Here the CDR3 DNA reads TGCGCCAGCAGTCGCCCCGGGACAGGGGGCACTGAAGCTTTCTTT. Its translation is CASSRPGTGGTEAFF.

V usage is TRBV19 and J usage is TRBJ1-1, with TRBD1 identical over 9 bases. Germline assignment: CDR1 LNHDA and CDR2 SQIVND (reference sequence). J was trimmed by 7 bases and V by 3 bases; bases with no gene match: 9. The CDR3 is made up of 15 amino acids. The CDR3 sequence is CASSMDRGGGDEAFF. The DNA of the CDR3 is TGTGCCAGTAGTATGGACAGGGGAGGCGGGGATGAAGCTTTCTTT. Complete variable domain (other parts from reference TRBV19 and TRBJ1-1): DGGITQSPKYLFRKEGQNVTLSCEQNLNHDAMYWYRQDPGQGLRLIYYSQIVNDFQKGDIAEGYSVSREKKESFPLTVTSAQKNPTAFYLCASSMDRGGGDEAFFGQGTRLTVV.

V is TRBV9 and J is TRBJ2-7; D remains unclear. The ends were cut back, 4 bases at V and 1 base at J, with 9 bases in the middle. Germline CDR1 reads SGDLS; CDR2 reads YYNGEE. This CDR3 region has 13 residues. The DNA for the CDR3 is TGTGCCAGCAGCCCCGGTCGATCCTACGAGCAGTACTTC. Its translation is CASSPGRSYEQYF.

This chain connects TRBV11-3 to TRBJ1-1; a possible D gene is TRBD1 (6 bases). The CDR3 is 14 amino acids. The V end was cut by 2 bases, the J end by 1 base, with 8 bases between. The germline V gene has CDR1 SGHNT and CDR2 YENEEA. CDR3 DNA sequence: TGTGCCAGCAGCTTAATGGGACAGAACACTGAAGCTTTCTTT. Encoded protein: CASSLMGQNTEAFF. Full variable domain (rest looked up from reference TRBV11-3 and TRBJ1-1): EAGVVQSPRYKIIEKKQPVAFWCNPISGHNTLYWYLQNLGQGPELLIRYENEEAVDDSQLPKDRFSAERLKGVDSTLKIQPAELGDSAVYLCASSLMGQNTEAFFGQGTRLTVV.

CDR3 residues: CASSSSWTGDEKLFF. Here the CDR3 DNA reads TGCGCCAGCAGCTCCTCCTGGACAGGGGATGAAAAACTGTTTTTT. The J gene is TRBJ1-4, the V gene TRBV5-1; TRBD1 aligns across 9 bases. V lost 3 bases, J lost 6 bases, and 6 bases stayed unmatched. CDR1 is SGHRS and CDR2 is YFSETQ in the germline V gene. The CDR3 runs 15 residues.

This clone was picked up a small number of times. The chain has TRBV2 and TRBJ2-7, with TRBD2 identical over 8 bases. This CDR3 comprises 19 residues. With 6 bases clipped from V and 0 bases from J, the junction kept 19 bases outside the gene matches. The germline V gene encodes CDR1 SNHLY and CDR2 FYNNEI. CDR3: CASRAGGLFDRRGSYEQYF. CDR3 nucleotides: TGTGCCAGCAGGGCGGGGGGTCTTTTCGACAGGCGGGGCTCCTACGAGCAGTACTTC.

The V and J genes are TRBV19 and TRBJ1-5, with D maybe TRBD1 (5 bases). Germline CDR1 reads LNHDA; CDR2 reads SQIVND (reference sequence). Deletions cut 5 bases from V and 2 bases from J, with 16 bases between. The CDR3 totals 16 residues. The CDR3 loop reads CASSSRRGIGNQPQHF. The CDR3 DNA reads TGTGCCAGTAGTTCAAGAAGGGGTATCGGCAATCAGCCCCAGCATTTT.

The rearrangement joins TRBV28 to TRBJ2-5; 10 nucleotides match TRBD1. The CDR3 runs 15 residues. With V trimmed by 0 bases and J by 5 bases, 3 bases remained unmatched. Germline V gene sequence: CDR1 MDHEN, CDR2 SYDVKM. The CDR3 here is CASSLWTGGEETQYF. The DNA for the CDR3 is TGTGCCAGCAGTTTATGGACAGGGGGCGAGGAGACCCAGTACTTC.

The chain uses TRBV2 and TRBJ1-1, with D possibly matching TRBD1 (6 bases). The CDR3 contains 14 residues. Trimming left V 2 bases short and J 6 bases short, with 13 bases between. From germline, CDR1 is SNHLY and CDR2 FYNNEI. CDR3 region: CASSEIGQGPEAFF. CDR3 bases: TGTGCCAGCAGTGAAATTGGTCAGGGGCCTGAAGCTTTCTTT. The entire variable domain, with the rest obtained from reference TRBV2 and TRBJ1-1, is as follows: EPEVTQTPSHQVTQMGQEVILRCVPISNHLYFYWYRQILGQKVEFLVSFYNNEISEKSEIFDDQFSVERPDGSNFTLKIRSTKLEDSAMYFCASSEIGQGPEAFFGQGTRLTVV.

This clone was detected once. The gene calls are TRBV21-1 and TRBJ1-5. TRBV21-1 is a pseudogene locus. CDR3 length equals 17 residues. The CDR3 nucleotides read TGTGCCAGCAGCAATTCATTCTGTCTAAATGGTTATCAGCCCCAGCATTTT. Translating gives CASSNSFCLNGYQPQHF.

This chain uses TRBV7-9 with TRBJ1-3; tentative D call: TRBD1 (6 bases). The germline V gene encodes CDR1 SEHNR and CDR2 FQNEAQ (reference sequence). The CDR3 runs 14 residues. V was clipped by 5 bases and J by 1 base, with 9 bases between them. DNA of the CDR3: TGTGCCAGCAGCCTGGGGACATCTGGAAACACCATATATTTT. Amino acid sequence: CASSLGTSGNTIYF.

The CDR3 reads CASMDRASGNTIYF. CDR3 bases: TGTGCCAGCATGGACAGGGCAAGTGGAAACACCATATATTTT. This chain uses TRBV27 with TRBJ1-3, with 8 bases that match TRBD1. CDR3 length: 14 amino acids. CDR1 and CDR2 from the germline V gene are MNHEY and SMNVEV (reference sequence). Unmatched junction bases numbered 5, after V lost 7 bases and J lost 3 bases.

This clone was seen at least ten times. The chain employs TRBV5-6 and TRBJ2-2, with 7 bases lining up with TRBD1. Germline V gene sequence: CDR1 SGHDT, CDR2 YYEEEE. This CDR3 contains 15 residues. Trimming took 4 bases from V and 5 from J; bases not matched to a gene: 8. The CDR3 is CASSHQQGLTGELFF. CDR3 in DNA: TGTGCCAGCAGCCACCAACAGGGGTTGACCGGGGAGCTGTTTTTT.

The chain links TRBV5-5 to TRBJ2-5; tentatively, D is TRBD1 (7 bases). The length of the CDR3 is 16 residues. V dropped 4 bases and J dropped 5 bases, with 21 bases sitting between them. Germline CDR1 is SGHKS and CDR2 is YYEKEE (reference sequence). The CDR3 sequence is CASSPLWSGGGETQYF. Written as DNA, the CDR3 is TGTGCCAGCAGCCCGCTGTGGTCAGGGGGAGGCGAGACCCAGTACTTC.

The J gene is TRBJ2-1, the V gene TRBV5-1; D call uncertain. The length of the CDR3 is 11 residues. Germline V CDR1 and CDR2: SGHRS, YFSETQ. V was pared by 0 bases and J by 8 bases, with 3 bases between. CDR3 loop: CASSLEHEQFF. As DNA, the CDR3 is TGCGCCAGCAGCTTGGAGCATGAGCAGTTCTTC.

The V and J genes are TRBV18 and TRBJ1-5; D is possibly TRBD1 (6 bases). V was trimmed by 8 bases and J by 3 bases, leaving 11 bases between them. CDR3 length: 13 amino acids. Germline V gives CDR1 KGHSH, CDR2 LQKENI. The CDR3, as DNA: TGTGCCAGCCAACCAGGGGTCAATCAGCCCCAGCATTTT. Residues: CASQPGVNQPQHF.

This clone was recorded once. The V and J genes are TRBV12-2 and TRBJ1-2; the D segment call TRBD1 is taken from the table without a DNA check. TRBV12-2 is an annotated pseudogene. This CDR3 has 11 amino acids. CDR3 DNA: TGTGCAAGTCGACCAGGGTCTGGCTACACCTTC. This sequence encodes CASRPGSGYTF.

This clone was counted a single time. This chain uses TRBV3-1 (or the pseudogene TRBV3-2) with TRBJ1-4, with no clear D. V lost 4 bases, J lost 2 bases, and 17 bases lay in between. CDR3 length equals 17 residues. The germline V gene encodes CDR1 LGHDT and CDR2 YNNKEL (reference sequence). CDR3 sequence: CASSLSDSEVTNEKLFF. For the CDR3, the DNA is TGTGCCAGCAGCCTCAGTGATAGCGAGGTGACTAATGAAAAACTGTTTTTT.